The 18 T cell receptor beta chains reported below all come from one sample, sequenced in a study of tumor-infiltrating lymphocytes in localized non-small cell lung cancer. The assay was immunoSEQ multiplex PCR, and TCRdb's table has in-frame clones only and misses some. Of about 12,000 clones in the sample, 70% to 90% were seen once. The sample consisted of lung tumor tissue. The receptors were gathered from a human donor with non-small cell lung cancer.

This chain links TRBV29-1 with TRBJ1-1; D uncertain. Germline loops: CDR1 SQVTM, CDR2 ANQGSEA. V gave up 4 bases and J gave up 2 bases, with 5 bases separating them. The CDR3 totals 11 residues. Written as DNA, the CDR3 is TGCAGCGTTGCCCACAACACTGAAGCTTTCTTT. Encoded protein: CSVAHNTEAFF.

The chain employs TRBV19 and TRBJ2-7; 9 bases are shared with TRBD2. The CDR3 sequence is 18 residues long. The germline V gene has CDR1 LNHDA and CDR2 SQIVND (reference sequence). Unmatched junction bases numbered 15, after V lost 2 bases and J lost 4 bases. Here the CDR3 reads CASSINSASGTQFYEQYF. The CDR3 region has the DNA TGTGCCAGTAGTATAAATTCGGCTAGCGGGACCCAATTTTACGAGCAGTACTTC.

This clone has only a few counts. V gene TRBV25-1 combines with J gene TRBJ2-2; tentative D call: TRBD1 (5 bases). V was shortened by 3 bases and J by 2 bases, with 10 bases between the two germline ends. CDR1 is MGHDK and CDR2 is SYGVNS in the germline V gene. The CDR3 consists of 15 residues. The CDR3 loop is CASSEFQGNTGELFF. In nucleotides, the CDR3 is TGTGCCAGCAGTGAGTTCCAGGGTAACACCGGGGAGCTGTTTTTT. Combining the CDR3 with reference TRBV25-1 and TRBJ2-2 gives the whole variable domain EADIYQTPRYLVIGTGKKITLECSQTMGHDKMYWYQQDPGMELHLIHYSYGVNSTEKGDLSSESTVSRIRTEHFPLTLESARPSHTSQYLCASSEFQGNTGELFFGEGSRLTVL.

V is TRBV30 and J is TRBJ2-4, with D perhaps assigned TRBD1 or TRBD2 (5 bases each). Germline V gene lookup returns CDR1 GTSNPN and CDR2 SVGIG (reference sequence). Between the trimmed V and J ends, which lost 5 bases and 0 bases, there was a span of 14 bases. The CDR3 is 15 residues long. The CDR3 protein is CAWGLWGQAKNIQYF. Written as DNA, the CDR3 is TGTGCCTGGGGACTTTGGGGCCAAGCCAAAAACATTCAGTACTTC.

The chain recombines TRBV5-6 with TRBJ2-5; a possible D gene is TRBD2 (6 bases). Trimming stripped 2 bases from V and 6 bases from J, with 14 bases between. This CDR3 spans 14 amino acids. In germline, CDR1 is SGHDT, CDR2 YYEEEE. CDR3 in DNA: TGTGCCAGCAGCTTATCGGCGGGGAAGAAGACCCAGTACTTC. Translated: CASSLSAGKKTQYF.

This chain connects TRBV5-1 to TRBJ2-7; tentative D call: TRBD1 (6 bases). The V gene's germline CDR1 is SGHRS and CDR2 YFSETQ. The V gene lost 0 bases and the J gene lost 4 bases, with 8 bases spanning the gap. The CDR3 length is 13 residues. The CDR3: CASSLAGEYEQYF. The DNA of the CDR3 is TGCGCCAGCAGCTTGGCAGGGGAGTACGAGCAGTACTTC.

The chain employs TRBV4-2 and TRBJ2-3; TRBD2 agrees at 14 bases. Losses at the gene ends were 4 bases for V and 5 bases for J; bases not matched to a gene: 14. CDR1 is LGHNA and CDR2 is YNFKEQ in the germline V gene. This CDR3 contains 19 residues. The CDR3 DNA sequence: TGTGCCAGCAGCCCCTCCGGGACTAGCGGGAGCGCCGGTGGAGATACGCAGTATTTT. Protein sequence: CASSPSGTSGSAGGDTQYF.

This clone was observed once. The chain employs TRBV23-1 and TRBJ2-1; 13 bases agree with TRBD2. TRBV23-1 counts as an open reading frame of uncertain function. The CDR3 has 18 amino acids. V was pared by 0 bases and J by 2 bases, with 4 bases of the junction left unmatched. The CDR3 spells CASSQSTSGRRPYNEQFF. The CDR3, as DNA: TGCGCCAGCAGTCAATCGACTAGCGGGAGGCGTCCCTACAATGAGCAGTTCTTC.

This clone was recorded only once. V usage is TRBV18 and J usage is TRBJ1-2, with D tentatively TRBD1 (6 bases). Trimming pared 2 bases from V and 6 bases from J, leaving 16 bases between. The CDR3 consists of 15 residues. CDR1 and CDR2 from the germline V gene are KGHSH and LQKENI. Here the CDR3 reads CASSPMGRGGDGYTF. The CDR3 region has the DNA TGTGCCAGCTCACCAATGGGCAGGGGTGGAGATGGCTACACCTTC.

The chain carries TRBV11-1 and TRBJ2-1; no clear D. Germline loops: CDR1 SGHAT, CDR2 FQDESV (reference sequence). V dropped 5 bases and J dropped 4 bases, with 3 bases sitting between them. The CDR3 runs to 11 residues. The CDR3 sequence is CASSKYNEQFF. The CDR3 DNA reads as TGTGCCAGCAGCAAGTACAATGAGCAGTTCTTC.

CDR3 amino acids: CSVAYRINEKLFF. The CDR3 DNA reads TGCAGCGTTGCTTACAGGATTAATGAAAAACTGTTTTTT. V and J are TRBV29-1 and TRBJ1-4, with a possible D match to TRBD1 (5 bases). The V and J ends lost 4 bases and 4 bases respectively, with 10 bases between them. The length of the CDR3 is 13 residues. CDR1 and CDR2 from the germline V gene are SQVTM and ANQGSEA. The full variable domain, its missing parts supplied by reference TRBV29-1 and TRBJ1-4, is SAVISQKPSRDICQRGTSLTIQCQVDSQVTMMFWYRQQPGQSLTLIATANQGSEATYESGFVIDKFPISRPNLTFSTLTVSNMSPEDSSIYLCSVAYRINEKLFFGSGTQLSVL.

The chain joins TRBV20-1 to TRBJ2-7; D uncertain. CDR3 size: 11 residues. Between the trimmed V and J ends, which lost 1 base and 4 bases, there was a span of 5 bases. Germline V CDR1 and CDR2: DFQATT, SNEGSKA (reference sequence). CDR3: CSARGGYEQYF. Here the CDR3 DNA reads TGCAGTGCTAGAGGGGGTTACGAGCAGTACTTC.

The genes are TRBV30 and TRBJ2-7; 11 bases align to TRBD1. This CDR3 comprises 15 residues. The germline V gene has CDR1 GTSNPN and CDR2 SVGIG (reference sequence). V lost 3 bases to trimming and J lost 7 bases; unmatched junction nucleotides: 11. The CDR3 is CAWRQTGTGGREQYF. DNA for the CDR3: TGTGCCTGGAGGCAAACCGGGACAGGGGGTCGAGAGCAGTACTTC.

The V gene is TRBV28, the J gene TRBJ2-7; D is unclear. CDR1 and CDR2 from the germline V gene are MDHEN and SYDVKM. Between the trimmed V and J ends, which lost 3 bases and 0 bases, there was a span of 21 bases. There are 18 residues in the CDR3. The CDR3 is CASSFVYSLSQISYEQYF. CDR3 DNA: TGTGCCAGCAGTTTCGTCTACAGTCTTAGCCAGATCTCCTACGAGCAGTACTTC.

The CDR3 DNA reads TGTGCCAGCAGCCTCGGGACTAGCGGGGTCGAGCAGTACTTC. Translation gives CASSLGTSGVEQYF. The gene calls are TRBV11-2 and TRBJ2-7, with 13 bases lining up with TRBD2. This CDR3 is built from 14 residues. The ends lost 5 bases at V and 6 bases at J; junction bases unmatched: 4. CDR1 SGHAT and CDR2 FQNNGV come from the germline V gene.

V is TRBV6-8 and J is TRBJ2-6; D might be TRBD1 (6 bases). Trimming removed 0 bases from V and 2 bases from J, with 11 bases in between. This CDR3 is built from 17 residues. Germline V lookup: CDR1 MNHGY, CDR2 SAAAGT. CDR3 nucleotides: TGTGCCAGCAGTTACTCGTACAGGGTTGCTGGGGCCAACGTCCTGACTTTC. This codes for CASSYSYRVAGANVLTF.

The chain uses TRBV4-1 and TRBJ2-3, with a weak D call TRBD2 (6 bases). The CDR3 is 17 residues long. V gave up 4 bases and J gave up 6 bases, with 23 bases separating them. From germline, CDR1 is MGHRA and CDR2 YSYEKL. CDR3 nucleotide sequence: TGCGCCAGCAGCCGATCCTCCCTCTCCGGGAGTAGGGATACGCAGTATTTT. This sequence encodes CASSRSSLSGSRDTQYF.

The chain links TRBV5-1 to TRBJ2-2, with D perhaps assigned TRBD1 or TRBD2 (5 bases each). Germline V gene data show CDR1 as SGHRS and CDR2 as YFSETQ. The V gene lost 1 base and the J gene lost 5 bases, with 12 bases spanning the gap. This CDR3 is built from 15 residues. CDR3 in DNA: TGCGCCAGCAGCTTGTCACGGGGCGGGACCGGGGAGCTGTTTTTT. Its protein is CASSLSRGGTGELFF.